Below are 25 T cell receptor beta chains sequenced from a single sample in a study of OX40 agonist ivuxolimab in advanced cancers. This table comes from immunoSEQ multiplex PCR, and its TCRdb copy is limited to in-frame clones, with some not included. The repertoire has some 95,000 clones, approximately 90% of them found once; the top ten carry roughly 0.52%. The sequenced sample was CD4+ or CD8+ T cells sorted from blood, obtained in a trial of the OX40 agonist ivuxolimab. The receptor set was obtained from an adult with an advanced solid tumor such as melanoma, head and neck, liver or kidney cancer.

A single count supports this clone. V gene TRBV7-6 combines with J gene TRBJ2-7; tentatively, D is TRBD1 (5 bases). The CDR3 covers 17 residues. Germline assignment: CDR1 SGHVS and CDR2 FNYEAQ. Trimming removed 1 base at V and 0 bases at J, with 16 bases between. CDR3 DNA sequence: TGTGCCAGCAGCTTAGGCCCCCAGGGAATGAGCTCCTACGAGCAGTACTTC. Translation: CASSLGPQGMSSYEQYF.

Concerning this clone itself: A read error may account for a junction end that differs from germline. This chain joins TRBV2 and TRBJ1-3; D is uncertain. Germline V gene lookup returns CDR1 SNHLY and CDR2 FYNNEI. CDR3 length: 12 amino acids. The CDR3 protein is CASIGSGYTIYF. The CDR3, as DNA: TGTGCCAGCATTGGCTCTGGATACACCATATATTTT.

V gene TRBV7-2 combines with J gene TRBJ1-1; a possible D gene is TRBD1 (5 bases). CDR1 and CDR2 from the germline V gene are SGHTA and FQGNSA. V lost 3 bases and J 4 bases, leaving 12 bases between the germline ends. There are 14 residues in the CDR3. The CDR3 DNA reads TGTGCCAGCAGCTTGGTGGGGCAGGGCACTGAAGCTTTCTTT. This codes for CASSLVGQGTEAFF.

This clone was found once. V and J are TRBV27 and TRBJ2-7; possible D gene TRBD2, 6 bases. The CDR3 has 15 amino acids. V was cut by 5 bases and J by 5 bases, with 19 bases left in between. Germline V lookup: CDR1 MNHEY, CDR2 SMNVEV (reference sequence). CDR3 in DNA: TGTGCCAGCAGTCCCCGTAGCGGCTCGGGAAACGAGCAGTACTTC. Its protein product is CASSPRSGSGNEQYF.

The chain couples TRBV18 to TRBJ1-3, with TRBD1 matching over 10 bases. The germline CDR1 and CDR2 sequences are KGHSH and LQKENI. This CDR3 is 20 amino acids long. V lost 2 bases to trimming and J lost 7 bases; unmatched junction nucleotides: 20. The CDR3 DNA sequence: TGTGCCAGCTCACCATTGGGGGACAGGGGATCGAAGGGATCGTACAACACCATATATTTT. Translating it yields CASSPLGDRGSKGSYNTIYF.

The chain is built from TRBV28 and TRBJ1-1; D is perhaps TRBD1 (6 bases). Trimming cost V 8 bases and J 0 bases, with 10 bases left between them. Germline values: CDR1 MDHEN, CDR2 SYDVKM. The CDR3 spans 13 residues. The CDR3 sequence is CASLGTMNTEAFF. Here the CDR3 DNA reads TGTGCCAGCCTCGGGACAATGAACACTGAAGCTTTCTTT.

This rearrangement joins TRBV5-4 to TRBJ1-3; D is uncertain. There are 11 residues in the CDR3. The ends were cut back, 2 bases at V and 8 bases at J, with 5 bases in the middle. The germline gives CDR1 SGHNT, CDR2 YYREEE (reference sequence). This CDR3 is CASSFRDTIYF. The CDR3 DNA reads TGTGCCAGCAGCTTCAGAGACACCATATATTTT.

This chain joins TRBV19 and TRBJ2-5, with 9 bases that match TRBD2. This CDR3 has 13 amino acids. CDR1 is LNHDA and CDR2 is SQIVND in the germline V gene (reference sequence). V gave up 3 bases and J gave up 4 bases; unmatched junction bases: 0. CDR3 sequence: CASSMTSGETQYF. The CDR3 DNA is TGTGCCAGTAGTATGACTAGCGGAGAGACCCAGTACTTC.

CDR3 loop: CASSQLSARYGYTF. The CDR3 DNA sequence: TGTGCCAGCAGCCAATTGTCCGCGAGATATGGCTACACCTTC. The chain is built from TRBV14 and TRBJ1-2; D ambiguous. Germline CDR1 reads SGHDN; CDR2 reads FVKESK. This CDR3 has 14 residues. V lost 2 bases to trimming and J lost 5 bases, with 12 bases between them.

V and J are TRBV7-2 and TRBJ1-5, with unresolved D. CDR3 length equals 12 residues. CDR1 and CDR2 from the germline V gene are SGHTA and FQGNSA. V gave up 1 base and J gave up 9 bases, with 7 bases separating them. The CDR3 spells CASSLGARPQHF. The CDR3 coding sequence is TGTGCCAGCAGCTTAGGTGCCCGGCCCCAGCATTTT.

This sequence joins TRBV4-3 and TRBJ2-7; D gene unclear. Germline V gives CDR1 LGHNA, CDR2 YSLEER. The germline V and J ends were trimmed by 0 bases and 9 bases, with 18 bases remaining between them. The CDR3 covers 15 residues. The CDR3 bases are TGCGCCAGCAGCCAAGAGCACAGACTCTCTACGGGGCAGTACTTC. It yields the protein CASSQEHRLSTGQYF.

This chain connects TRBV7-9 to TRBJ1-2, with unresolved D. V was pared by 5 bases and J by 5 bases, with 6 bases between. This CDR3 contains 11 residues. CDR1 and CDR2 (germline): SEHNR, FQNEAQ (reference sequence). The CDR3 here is CASSQVYGYTF. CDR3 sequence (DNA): TGTGCCAGCAGCCAAGTTTATGGCTACACCTTC.

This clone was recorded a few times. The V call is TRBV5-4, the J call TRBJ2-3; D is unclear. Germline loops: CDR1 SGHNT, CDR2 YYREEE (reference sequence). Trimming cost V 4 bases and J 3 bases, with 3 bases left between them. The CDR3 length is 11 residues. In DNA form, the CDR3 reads TGTGCCAGCAGCACAACAGATACGCAGTATTTT. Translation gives CASSTTDTQYF.

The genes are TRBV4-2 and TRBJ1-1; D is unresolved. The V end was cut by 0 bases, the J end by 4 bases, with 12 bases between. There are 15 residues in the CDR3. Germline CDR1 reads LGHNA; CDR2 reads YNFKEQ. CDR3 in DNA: TGTGCCAGCAGCCAAGACTCCGGGCGACCCACTGAAGCTTTCTTT. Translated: CASSQDSGRPTEAFF.

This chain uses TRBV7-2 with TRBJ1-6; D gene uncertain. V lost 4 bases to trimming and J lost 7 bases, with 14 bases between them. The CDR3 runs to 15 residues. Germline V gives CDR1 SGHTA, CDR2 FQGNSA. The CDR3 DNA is TGTGCCAGCAGCTCACGACCGTCATCAAATTCACCCCTCCACTTT. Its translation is CASSSRPSSNSPLHF.

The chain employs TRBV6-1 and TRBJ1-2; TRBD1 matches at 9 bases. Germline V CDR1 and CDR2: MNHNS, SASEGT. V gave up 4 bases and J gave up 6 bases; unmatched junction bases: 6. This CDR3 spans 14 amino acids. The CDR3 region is CASSALRTGDGYTF. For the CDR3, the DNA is TGTGCCAGCAGTGCGCTTCGGACAGGGGATGGCTACACCTTC.

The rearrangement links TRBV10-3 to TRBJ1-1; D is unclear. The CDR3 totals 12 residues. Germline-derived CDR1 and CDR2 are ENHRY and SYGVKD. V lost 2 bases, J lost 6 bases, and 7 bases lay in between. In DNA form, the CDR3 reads TGTGCCATCAGTGAGCTAACAGCTGAAGCTTTCTTT. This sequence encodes CAISELTAEAFF.

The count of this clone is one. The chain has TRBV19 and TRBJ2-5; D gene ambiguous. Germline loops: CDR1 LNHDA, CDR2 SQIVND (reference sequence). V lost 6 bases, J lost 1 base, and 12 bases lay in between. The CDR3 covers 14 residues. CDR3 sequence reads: CASSKDRRQETQYF. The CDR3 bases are TGTGCCAGTAGCAAGGACCGCCGCCAAGAGACCCAGTACTTC.

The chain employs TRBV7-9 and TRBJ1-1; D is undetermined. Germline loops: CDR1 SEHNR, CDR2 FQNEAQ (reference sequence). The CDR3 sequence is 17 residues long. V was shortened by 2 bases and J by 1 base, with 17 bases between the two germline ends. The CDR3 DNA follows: TGTGCCAGCAGCTTAATCCACGCGCGGGTGAAGAACACTGAAGCTTTCTTT. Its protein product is CASSLIHARVKNTEAFF.

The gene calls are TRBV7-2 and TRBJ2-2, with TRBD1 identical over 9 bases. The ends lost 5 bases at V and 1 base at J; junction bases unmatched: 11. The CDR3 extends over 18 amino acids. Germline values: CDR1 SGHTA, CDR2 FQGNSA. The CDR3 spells CASSATELDRGNTGELFF. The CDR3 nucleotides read TGTGCCAGCAGCGCCACTGAATTGGACAGGGGGAACACCGGGGAGCTGTTTTTT.

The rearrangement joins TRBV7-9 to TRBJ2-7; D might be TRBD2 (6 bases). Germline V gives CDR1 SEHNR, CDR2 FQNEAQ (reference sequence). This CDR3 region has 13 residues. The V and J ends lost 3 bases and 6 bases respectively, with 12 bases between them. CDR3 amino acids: CASSFGGVREQYF. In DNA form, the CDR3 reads TGTGCCAGCAGCTTTGGAGGGGTCCGCGAGCAGTACTTC. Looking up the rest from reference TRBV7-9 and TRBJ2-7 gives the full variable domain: DTGVSQNPRHKITKRGQNVTFRCDPISEHNRLYWYRQTLGQGPEFLTYFQNEAQLEKSRLLSDRFSAERPKGSFSTLEIQRTEQGDSAMYLCASSFGGVREQYFGPGTRLTVT.

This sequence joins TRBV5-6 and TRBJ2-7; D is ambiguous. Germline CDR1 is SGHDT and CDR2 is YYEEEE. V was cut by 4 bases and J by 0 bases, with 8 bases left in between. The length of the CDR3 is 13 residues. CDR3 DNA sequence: TGTGCCAGCAGCCGCCCCCCCTCCTACGAGCAGTACTTC. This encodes CASSRPPSYEQYF.

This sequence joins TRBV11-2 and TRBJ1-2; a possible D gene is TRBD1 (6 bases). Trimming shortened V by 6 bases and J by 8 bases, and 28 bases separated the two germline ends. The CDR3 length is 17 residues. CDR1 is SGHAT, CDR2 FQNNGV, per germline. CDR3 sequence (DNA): TGTGCCAGCAGAGTCCGGGACAATGAACAAGATATCAAGGGCTACACCTTC. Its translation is CASRVRDNEQDIKGYTF.

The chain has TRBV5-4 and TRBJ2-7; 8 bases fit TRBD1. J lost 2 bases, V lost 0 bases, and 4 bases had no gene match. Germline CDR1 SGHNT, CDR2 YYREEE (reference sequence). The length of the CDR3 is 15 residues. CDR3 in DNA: TGTGCCAGCAGCTTGGCAGGGGGCATTACCTACGAGCAGTACTTC. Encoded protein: CASSLAGGITYEQYF. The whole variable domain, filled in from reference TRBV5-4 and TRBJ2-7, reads ETGVTQSPTHLIKTRGQQVTLRCSSQSGHNTVSWYQQALGQGPQFIFQYYREEENGRGNFPPRFSGLQFPNYSSELNVNALELDDSALYLCASSLAGGITYEQYFGPGTRLTVT.

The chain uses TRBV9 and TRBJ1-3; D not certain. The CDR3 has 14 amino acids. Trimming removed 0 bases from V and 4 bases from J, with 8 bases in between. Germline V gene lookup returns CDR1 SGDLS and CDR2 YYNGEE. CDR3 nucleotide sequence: TGTGCCAGCAGCGTAGGTAGGGAAGGAAACACCATATATTTT. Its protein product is CASSVGREGNTIYF. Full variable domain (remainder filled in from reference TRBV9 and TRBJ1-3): DSGVTQTPKHLITATGQRVTLRCSPRSGDLSVYWYQQSLDQGLQFLIQYYNGEERAKGNILERFSAQQFPDLHSELNLSSLELGDSALYFCASSVGREGNTIYFGEGSWLTVV.